This paragraph covers one TCR beta chain sequence. This sample was included in a study of blood T cell repertoires in COVID-19. Study as a whole: There were acute and convalescent COVID-19 samples, and they came from the United States, Italy and Spain. The analysed material was cDNA or gDNA that came from T cells, B-cell-depleted T cells, or PBMCs.

In the original analysis: Using reference gene primer amplification, nucleated cell counts were estimated. Profiling relied on immunoSEQ multiplex PCR, and the TCRdb table lists in-frame clones only, not all of them. V and J calls and clone size come straight from that table; D and trimming were deduced from the DNA. The sample records 300,000 to 400,000 clones, 75% to 90% being singletons. In Seattle, patients joined the study during active infection and were tracked longitudinally. V was pared by 3 bases and J by 2 bases, with 13 bases between. Germline V gene lookup returns CDR1 MGHDK and CDR2 SYGVNS. This CDR3 contains 15 residues.

The chain links TRBV25-1 to TRBJ2-5; possibly TRBD1 for D (6 bases). This receptor was identified in a woman in her fifties or sixties with COVID-19, enrolled during active disease. The source material was peripheral blood. The CDR3, as DNA: TGTGCCAGCAGTGACCGAGGGACAATTCAAGAGACCCAGTACTTC. This translates into CASSDRGTIQETQYF.